Below are 26 T cell receptor beta chains sequenced from a single sample in a study of human T cells and chemical hapten exposure (dated by TCRdb to about 2021). Libraries were prepared through RACE. The sequencing machine was a NextSeq 500. The public sequencing data were trimmed at Q25 with fastp and processed into clonotypes with MiXCR by TCRdb, which kept only in-frame beta chains. Each CDR3 protein appears once, grouped with its most common genes and DNA. Across this sample there are some 83,000 distinct CDR3 sequences, with about 10% seen only once. The top ten constitute about 4.2% of the sample. Reading the label with the study, this specimen's time point is: patch test 1, 2 weeks after DPC sensitization. The meaning of the sample's treatment or condition label: therapeutic diphenylcyclopropenone sensitization with weekly scalp DPC. The specimen was whole blood, collected in connection with sensitization to the hapten diphenylcyclopropenone (DPC). These receptor sequences come from a woman between 50 and 59 years old with alopecia areata. Some clones in this sample may be carry-over from other donors' samples.

This rearrangement joins TRBV30 to TRBJ2-7; 7 bases align to TRBD1. CDR3 length: 14 residues. The germline V gene has CDR1 GTSNPN and CDR2 SVGIG (reference sequence). Trimming at V came to 4 bases and at J to 4 bases, leaving 10 bases not matched to a gene. In nucleotides, the CDR3 is TGTGCCTGGACCCGACAGGGCGTGGGGTACGAGCAGTACTTC. Translated, it gives CAWTRQGVGYEQYF.

This clonotype has ten or more counts. The chain joins TRBV12-3 or TRBV12-4 to TRBJ1-2; D is uncertain. Trimming cost V 3 bases and J 1 base, with 3 bases left between them. The CDR3 extends over 12 amino acids. The CDR3 sequence is CASSFINYGYTF. DNA of the CDR3: TGTGCCAGCAGTTTCATTAACTATGGCTACACCTTC.

This clonotype occurred many times. The chain uses TRBV6-1 and TRBJ1-5; D is unclear. Per the germline V gene, CDR1 is MNHNS and CDR2 is SASEGT. V lost 3 bases to trimming and J lost 10 bases, with 19 bases between them. This CDR3 contains 15 residues. CDR3 sequence (DNA): TGTGCCAGCAGTGACGGATTTGAGACCCATCGACCCCAGCATTTT. This gives the protein CASSDGFETHRPQHF.

This clonotype was recorded a few times. This chain joins TRBV20-1 and TRBJ2-4; D gene unclear. The CDR3 has 17 residues. CDR1 is DFQATT and CDR2 is SNEGSKA in the germline V gene (reference sequence). V was trimmed by 1 base and J by 0 bases, leaving 16 bases between them. The CDR3 bases are TGCAGTGCTAGAGCGTCTGGCGTGACACTAGCCAAAAACATTCAGTACTTC. It encodes CSARASGVTLAKNIQYF.

This clonotype was observed many times. For the CDR3, the DNA is TGCAGTGCTAGATCGTCGAGGGGGACAACTGAAGCTTTCTTT. Its translation is CSARSSRGTTEAFF. The genes are TRBV20-1 and TRBJ1-1; TRBD1 is a possible D gene (6 bases). Germline-derived CDR1 and CDR2 are DFQATT and SNEGSKA (reference sequence). Deletions cut 2 bases from V and 5 bases from J, with 15 bases between. This CDR3 comprises 14 residues.

This clonotype was counted a few times. V usage is TRBV4-2 and J usage is TRBJ2-7; 10 bases are a match to TRBD1. This CDR3 contains 16 residues. Germline V gene lookup returns CDR1 LGHNA and CDR2 YNFKEQ. The trim removed 4 bases at V and 5 bases at J, leaving 11 bases unmatched. This CDR3 is CASSPLGGTGVHEQYF. Here the CDR3 DNA reads TGTGCCAGCAGCCCCCTGGGCGGGACAGGGGTACACGAGCAGTACTTC.

This chain joins TRBV12-3 or TRBV12-4 and TRBJ2-3; TRBD1 agrees at 7 bases. The ends lost 6 bases at V and 5 bases at J; junction bases unmatched: 11. This CDR3 is built from 15 residues. The CDR3 DNA reads TGTGCCAGCAGCCCTATGGGAACAGGGGTAGATACGCAGTATTTT. Its protein product is CASSPMGTGVDTQYF.

This clonotype was recorded many times. V is TRBV28 and J is TRBJ2-7, with 11 bases lining up with TRBD1. This CDR3 has 12 residues. Germline CDR1 and CDR2: MDHEN and SYDVKM. The V segment lost 6 bases and the J segment 7 bases; nucleotides outside the gene matches: 2. The CDR3 DNA sequence: TGTGCCAGCAGGGGACAGGGGGGTGAGCAGTACTTC. Residues: CASRGQGGEQYF. Variable domain in full (rest from reference TRBV28 and TRBJ2-7): DVKVTQSSRYLVKRTGEKVFLECVQDMDHENMFWYRQDPGLGLRLIYFSYDVKMKEKGDIPEGYSVSREKKERFSLILESASTNQTSMYLCASRGQGGEQYFGPGTRLTVT.

This rearrangement joins TRBV7-3 to TRBJ2-7; D is possibly TRBD2 (5 bases). Germline CDR1 SGHTA, CDR2 FQGTGA. V lost 3 bases, J lost 2 bases, and 14 bases lay in between. The CDR3 is 15 residues long. The CDR3 is CASSFLAGFTYEQYF. The CDR3 DNA sequence: TGTGCCAGCAGCTTCCTGGCGGGTTTCACCTACGAGCAGTACTTC.

The sample holds a few counts of this clonotype. V is TRBV5-1 and J is TRBJ1-1; D is undetermined. This CDR3 has 14 residues. CDR1 and CDR2 from the germline V gene are SGHRS and YFSETQ. The V gene lost 0 bases and the J gene lost 0 bases, with 6 bases spanning the gap. The CDR3 sequence is CASSLDGMNTEAFF. In DNA, the CDR3 is TGCGCCAGCAGCTTGGACGGCATGAACACTGAAGCTTTCTTT.

In this sample, this clonotype turned up a few times. This rearrangement joins TRBV2 to TRBJ2-2; 10 nucleotides match TRBD2. The CDR3 loop spans 13 amino acids. Germline CDR1 SNHLY, CDR2 FYNNEI. V shed 8 bases and J 6 bases; nucleotides not matched to a gene: 3. The CDR3 coding sequence is TGTGCCAGCGCTAGCGGGAGTGCCGGGGAGCTGTTTTTT. Translation: CASASGSAGELFF.

This chain joins TRBV30 and TRBJ2-3, with D perhaps matching TRBD1 (6 bases). Germline CDR1 GTSNPN, CDR2 SVGIG (reference sequence). The CDR3 loop spans 16 amino acids. V was cut by 0 bases and J by 0 bases, with 13 bases left in between. CDR3 DNA: TGTGCCTGGAGTGTGCTTTCCAGGGGAAGCACAGATACGCAGTATTTT. Translating gives CAWSVLSRGSTDTQYF.

Here the CDR3 reads CASSLVGLGANVLTF. The CDR3 DNA reads as TGCGCCAGCAGCTTAGTGGGGCTCGGGGCCAACGTCCTGACTTTC. The rearrangement uses TRBV5-1 and TRBJ2-6; perhaps TRBD1 as D (5 bases). Trimming shortened V by 2 bases and J by 4 bases, and 10 bases separated the two germline ends. The CDR3 totals 15 residues. The germline V gene has CDR1 SGHRS and CDR2 YFSETQ.

This chain links TRBV28 with TRBJ2-7; D may be TRBD2 (5 bases). V dropped 4 bases and J dropped 6 bases, with 10 bases sitting between them. CDR1 is MDHEN and CDR2 is SYDVKM in the germline V gene. The CDR3 sequence is 12 residues long. CDR3 DNA: TGTGCCAGCAGTTCCGGACGGGGCGAGCAGTACTTC. Translation: CASSSGRGEQYF.

This chain connects TRBV18 to TRBJ1-1, with D perhaps TRBD1 (5 bases). V gave up 3 bases and J gave up 1 base, with 15 bases separating them. Germline V lookup: CDR1 KGHSH, CDR2 LQKENI. The CDR3 contains 16 residues. Here the CDR3 DNA reads TGTGCCAGCTCACCGCCTTACGGGACGGCGAACACTGAAGCTTTCTTT. This encodes CASSPPYGTANTEAFF.

This clonotype was counted at least ten times. The rearrangement joins TRBV4-3 to TRBJ1-4; 9 bases match TRBD1. Germline CDR1 reads LGHNA; CDR2 reads YSLEER. With 6 bases clipped from V and 5 bases from J, the junction kept 7 bases outside the gene matches. The length of the CDR3 is 15 residues. The CDR3 DNA follows: TGCGCCAGCAGTCCCGGGGACAGGGTCAATGAAAAACTGTTTTTT. Protein sequence: CASSPGDRVNEKLFF.

The rearrangement uses TRBV12-3 or TRBV12-4 and TRBJ1-1; D is uncertain. The CDR3 runs to 14 residues. The V and J ends lost 1 base and 1 base respectively, with 7 bases between them. CDR3 region: CASSLGPPNTEAFF. CDR3 in DNA: TGTGCCAGCAGTTTAGGGCCCCCGAACACTGAAGCTTTCTTT.

This clonotype has more than one count but fewer than ten. This rearrangement joins TRBV20-1 to TRBJ2-7; D possibly matches TRBD1 or TRBD2 (5 bases each). V was trimmed by 6 bases and J by 1 base, leaving 10 bases between them. The CDR3 totals 12 residues. Germline loops: CDR1 DFQATT, CDR2 SNEGSKA (reference sequence). CDR3 protein: CSAGWGSYEQYF. For the CDR3, the DNA is TGCAGTGCAGGGTGGGGGTCCTACGAGCAGTACTTC.

This clonotype showed up many times. CDR3 in amino acids: CASSYRLSQGGLAGVGAGELFF. The CDR3 DNA sequence: TGTGCCAGCAGTTATCGGTTGTCACAGGGCGGACTAGCGGGAGTAGGTGCCGGGGAGCTGTTTTTT. J is TRBJ2-2 and V is TRBV6-2 or TRBV6-3; 13 positions agree with TRBD2. With V trimmed by 3 bases and J by 6 bases, 22 bases remained unmatched. Germline V gene data show CDR1 as MNHEY and CDR2 as SVGEGT. This CDR3 region has 22 residues.

This chain connects TRBV12-3 or TRBV12-4 to TRBJ2-5, with 12 bases identical to TRBD2. The CDR3 contains 16 residues. V trimming: 3 bases; J trimming: 3 bases; junction bases outside the gene matches: 5. DNA for the CDR3: TGTGCCAGCAGTTTGTGGCTAGCGGGGGGGAAAGAGACCCAGTACTTC. This sequence encodes CASSLWLAGGKETQYF.

To note about this clonotype: One junction end does not reproduce the germline sequence, and a read error may be involved. This rearrangement joins TRBV27 to TRBJ2-1, with D possibly TRBD2 on 6 matching bases. There are 15 residues in the CDR3. Per germline, CDR1 MNHEY and CDR2 SMNVEV (reference sequence). In nucleotides, the CDR3 is TGTGCCAGCAGTTTAGGGGGGACCTCCTGCAATGAGCAGTTCTTC. Translated, it gives CASSLGGTSCNEQFF.

This clonotype was counted at least ten times. The J gene is TRBJ2-2, the V gene TRBV28, with TRBD2 matching 8 bases. The CDR3 extends over 15 amino acids. Trimming at V came to 4 bases and at J to 6 bases, leaving 7 bases not matched to a gene. Germline CDR1 is MDHEN and CDR2 is SYDVKM. CDR3 sequence: CASSSSAGGAGELFF. The DNA of the CDR3 is TGTGCCAGCAGTTCTTCCGCGGGAGGCGCCGGGGAGCTGTTTTTT.

The V call is TRBV19, the J call TRBJ1-5; D perhaps matches TRBD1 (5 bases). The germline V gene encodes CDR1 LNHDA and CDR2 SQIVND (reference sequence). V lost 4 bases, J lost 6 bases, and 10 bases lay in between. The CDR3 totals 13 residues. CDR3 sequence reads: CASSNRPSQPQHF. The CDR3 DNA sequence: TGTGCCAGTAGTAACAGGCCCAGTCAGCCCCAGCATTTT.

This clonotype was detected a few times. The chain employs TRBV7-9 and TRBJ2-1; D is undetermined. The V and J ends lost 2 bases and 6 bases respectively, with 8 bases between them. CDR1 and CDR2 (germline): SEHNR, FQNEAQ (reference sequence). This CDR3 region has 13 residues. This chain's CDR3 is CASSLPEINEQFF. The CDR3 region has the DNA TGTGCCAGCAGCTTACCCGAAATCAATGAGCAGTTCTTC.

As to this clonotype: This may be a read error: a much more frequent sequence differs by one nucleotide. The chain is built from TRBV11-2 and TRBJ2-2; D uncertain. CDR3 length: 13 residues. Germline V gene sequence: CDR1 SGHAT, CDR2 FQNNGV. Here the CDR3 DNA reads TGTGCCAGCAGCCCCAGCAACACCTGGGAGCTGTTTTTT. Protein sequence: CASSPSNTWELFF. Full variable domain (remainder filled in from reference TRBV11-2 and TRBJ2-2): EAGVAQSPRYKIIEKRQSVAFWCNPISGHATLYWYQQILGQGPKLLIQFQNNGVVDDSQLPKDRFSAERLKGVDSTLKIQPAKLEDSAVYLCASSPSNTWELFFGEGSRLTVL.

The J gene is TRBJ1-6, the V gene TRBV28; D may be TRBD1 (6 bases). The CDR3 loop spans 13 amino acids. Germline V gene sequence: CDR1 MDHEN, CDR2 SYDVKM. The V and J ends lost 6 bases and 9 bases respectively, with 12 bases between them. The CDR3 here is CASRSTGVSPLHF. CDR3 DNA sequence: TGTGCCAGCAGGTCGACAGGCGTTTCACCCCTCCACTTT.